This TCR beta chain was documented in a study of T cells in Graves' hyperthyroidism and ophthalmopathy. Researchers took RNA transcripts and amplified the TCR beta CDR3 regions from them. HTBI primers drove first-round RT-PCR of the TCR CDR3. TCRdb passed the multiplex PCR reads through MiXCR, listing each CDR3 protein once. The repertoire has about 350,000 distinct CDR3 sequences, over 11% of them found once; the top ten carry just under 25%. In its sample, this clonotype was seen many times. What it binds is unknown. General study points: The model anticipated ophthalmopathy a median about 7.1 months pre-onset.

Per germline, CDR1 SNHLY and CDR2 FYNNEI. The CDR3 runs 15 residues. J was trimmed by 2 bases and V by 4 bases; bases with no gene match: 4. The genes are TRBV2 and TRBJ2-3; 9 positions match TRBD2. This receptor was identified in a woman in her twenties or thirties with Graves' hyperthyroidism. The sequenced material came from blood. The CDR3 nucleotides are TGTGCCAGCAGTGTCCTAGCGGGAATCACAGATACGCAGTATTTT. Translation: CASSVLAGITDTQYF.